This T cell receptor beta chain was sequenced in a study of blood T cells in healthy people across ages. PCR was performed a second time for about 7 to 12 cycles using a sample-barcoded 5' primer and a J-beta primer mix. Each CDR3 protein gets one entry after TCRdb re-called the 5' RACE reads with MiXCR. The sample holds 780,000 or so distinct CDR3 sequences, 25% seen once. Germline V CDR1 and CDR2: MNHEY, SMNVEV (reference sequence). The V and J ends lost 2 bases and 5 bases respectively, with 12 bases between them. The CDR3 runs to 14 residues. This sample was shared with a second study, whose subject was T cells of mothers and their children.

The receptor comes from a boy aged 5 to 17 in good health. Source material: blood. This sequence joins TRBV27 and TRBJ1-1, with no clear D. This CDR3 reads CASSLRGTGTEAFF. The CDR3 DNA reads as TGTGCCAGCAGTTTACGGGGAACGGGAACTGAAGCTTTCTTT.